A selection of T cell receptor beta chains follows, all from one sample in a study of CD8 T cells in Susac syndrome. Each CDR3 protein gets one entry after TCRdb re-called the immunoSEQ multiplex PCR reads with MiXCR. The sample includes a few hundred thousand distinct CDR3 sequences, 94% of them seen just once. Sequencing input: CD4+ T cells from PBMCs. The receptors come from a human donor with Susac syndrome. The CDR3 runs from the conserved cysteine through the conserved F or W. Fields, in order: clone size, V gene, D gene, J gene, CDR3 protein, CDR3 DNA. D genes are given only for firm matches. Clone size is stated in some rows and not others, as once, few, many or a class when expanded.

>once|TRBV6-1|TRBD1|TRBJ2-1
CASSRSRRTGGDNEQFF
TGTGCCAGCAGTCGCTCCCGTCGGACAGGGGGGGACAATGAGCAGTTCTTC
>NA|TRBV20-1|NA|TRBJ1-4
CSASLAGWPNEKLFF
TGCAGTGCTAGTCTGGCAGGGTGGCCTAATGAAAAACTGTTTTTT
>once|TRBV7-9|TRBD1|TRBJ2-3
CASSLKVTGAVDTQYF
TGTGCCAGCAGCTTAAAAGTGACAGGGGCAGTAGATACGCAGTATTTT
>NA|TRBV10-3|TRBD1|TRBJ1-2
CAISANRGEYGYTF
TGTGCCATCAGTGCAAACAGGGGGGAGTATGGCTACACCTTC
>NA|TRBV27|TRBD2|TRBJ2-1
CASGPGRTSRSVQFF
TGTGCCAGCGGACCCGGCAGGACTAGCAGGTCTGTGCAGTTCTTC
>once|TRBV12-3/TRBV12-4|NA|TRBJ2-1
CASSLSSNNEQFF
TGTGCCAGCAGTTTATCTAGTAACAATGAGCAGTTCTTC
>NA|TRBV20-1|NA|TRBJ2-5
CSATTFQETQYF
TGCAGTGCTACGACATTCCAAGAGACCCAGTACTTC
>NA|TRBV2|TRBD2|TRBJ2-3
CASQSSTRGGTDTQYF
TGTGCCAGCCAATCGTCCACCCGGGGAGGGACGGATACGCAGTATTTT
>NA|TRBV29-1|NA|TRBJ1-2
CSVDPGNGYTF
TGCAGCGTTGACCCCGGGAACGGCTACACCTTC
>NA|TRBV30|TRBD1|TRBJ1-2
CAWTVPDRAASGYTF
TGTGCCTGGACGGTTCCGGACAGGGCTGCCTCCGGCTACACCTTC
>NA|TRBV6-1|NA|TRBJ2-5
CASSEVGGVGETQYF
TGTGCCAGCAGTGAAGTTGGGGGCGTAGGGGAGACCCAGTACTTC
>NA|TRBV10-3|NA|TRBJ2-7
CAITPHREREQYF
TGTGCCATCACCCCTCACAGGGAACGCGAGCAGTACTTC
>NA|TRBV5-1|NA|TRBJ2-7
CASSLQGRTYEQYF
TGCGCCAGCAGCTTACAGGGAAGGACCTACGAGCAGTACTTC
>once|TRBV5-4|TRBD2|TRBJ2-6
CASSSLAGGTGANVLTF
TGTGCCAGCAGCTCTCTAGCGGGGGGCACTGGGGCCAACGTCCTGACTTTC
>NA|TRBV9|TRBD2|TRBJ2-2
CASSVSKAGEGGELFF
TGTGCCAGCAGCGTATCCAAGGCGGGGGAGGGCGGGGAGCTGTTTTTT
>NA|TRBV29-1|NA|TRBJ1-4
CSAINEKLFF
TGCAGCGCAATAAATGAAAAACTGTTTTTT
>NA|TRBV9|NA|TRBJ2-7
CASSGGQSYEQYF
TGTGCCAGCAGCGGAGGACAGTCCTACGAGCAGTACTTC
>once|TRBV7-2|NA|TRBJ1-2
CASSLEAESYGYTF
TGTGCCAGCAGCTTAGAAGCAGAATCCTATGGCTACACCTTC
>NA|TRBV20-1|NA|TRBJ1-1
CSARDEGMNTEAFF
TGCAGTGCTAGAGATGAGGGAATGAACACTGAAGCTTTCTTT
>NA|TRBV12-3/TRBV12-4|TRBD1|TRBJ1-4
CASSLGQGAPGEKLFF
TGTGCCAGCAGTTTGGGACAGGGGGCCCCGGGAGAAAAACTGTTTTTT
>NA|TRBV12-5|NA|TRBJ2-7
CASRAGPTYEQYF
TGTGCTAGCCGCGCAGGGCCAACCTACGAGCAGTACTTC
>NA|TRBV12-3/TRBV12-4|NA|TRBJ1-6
CASRRAGVYNSPLHF
TGTGCCAGCAGGAGGGCGGGGGTTTATAATTCACCCCTCCACTTT
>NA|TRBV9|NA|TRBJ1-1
CASSARQAPAEAFF
TGTGCCAGCAGCGCTAGACAGGCACCCGCTGAAGCTTTCTTT
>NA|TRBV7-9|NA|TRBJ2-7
CASSPHGGLTSYEQYF
TGTGCCAGCAGTCCACATGGGGGACTCACCTCCTACGAGCAGTACTTC
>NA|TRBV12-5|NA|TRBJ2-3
CASASSLFSTDTQYF
TGTGCTAGTGCCTCCAGTCTTTTTAGCACAGATACGCAGTATTTT
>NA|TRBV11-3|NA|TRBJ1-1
CASSDSSNTEAFF
TGTGCCAGCAGCGACAGCAGTAACACTGAAGCTTTCTTT
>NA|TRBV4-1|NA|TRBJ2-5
CASSQALSPGETQYF
TGCGCCAGCAGCCAAGCACTCAGTCCGGGGGAGACCCAGTACTTC
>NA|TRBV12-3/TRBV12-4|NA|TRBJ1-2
CASREGVNYGYTF
TGTGCCAGCAGAGAAGGGGTTAACTATGGCTACACCTTC
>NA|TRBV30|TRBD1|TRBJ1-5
CAWRGQANGPQHF
TGTGCCTGGAGAGGACAGGCAAACGGGCCCCAGCATTTT